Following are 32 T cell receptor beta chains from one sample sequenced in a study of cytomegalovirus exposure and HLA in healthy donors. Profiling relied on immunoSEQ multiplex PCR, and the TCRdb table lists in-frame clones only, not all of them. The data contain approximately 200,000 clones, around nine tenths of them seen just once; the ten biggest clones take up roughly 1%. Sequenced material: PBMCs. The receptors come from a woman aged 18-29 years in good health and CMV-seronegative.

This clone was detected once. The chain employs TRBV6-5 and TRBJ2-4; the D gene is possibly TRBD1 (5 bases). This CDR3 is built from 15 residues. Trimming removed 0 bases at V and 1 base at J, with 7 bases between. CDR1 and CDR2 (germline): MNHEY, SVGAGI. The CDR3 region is CASSYSRVAKNIQYF. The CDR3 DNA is TGTGCCAGCAGTTACTCCAGGGTGGCCAAAAACATTCAGTACTTC.

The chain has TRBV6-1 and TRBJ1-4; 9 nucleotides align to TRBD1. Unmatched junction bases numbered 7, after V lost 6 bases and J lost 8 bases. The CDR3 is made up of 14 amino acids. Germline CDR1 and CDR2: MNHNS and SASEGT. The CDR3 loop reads CASSQRTGVEKLFF. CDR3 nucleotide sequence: TGTGCCAGCAGCCAGCGGACAGGGGTGGAAAAACTGTTTTTT.

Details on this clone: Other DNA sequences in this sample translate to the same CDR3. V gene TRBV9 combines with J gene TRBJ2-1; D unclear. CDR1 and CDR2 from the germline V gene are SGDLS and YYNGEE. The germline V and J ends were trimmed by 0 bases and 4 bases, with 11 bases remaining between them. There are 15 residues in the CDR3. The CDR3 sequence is CASSVGVGSYNEQFF. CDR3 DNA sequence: TGTGCCAGCAGCGTAGGGGTCGGGTCTTACAATGAGCAGTTCTTC.

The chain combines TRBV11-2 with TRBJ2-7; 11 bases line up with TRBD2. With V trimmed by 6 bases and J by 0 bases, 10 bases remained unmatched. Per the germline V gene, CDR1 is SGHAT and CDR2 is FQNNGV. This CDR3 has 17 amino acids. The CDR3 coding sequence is TGTGCCAGCAGTTTTGAGGGGACTAGCGGTTTCTCCTACGAGCAGTACTTC. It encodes CASSFEGTSGFSYEQYF.

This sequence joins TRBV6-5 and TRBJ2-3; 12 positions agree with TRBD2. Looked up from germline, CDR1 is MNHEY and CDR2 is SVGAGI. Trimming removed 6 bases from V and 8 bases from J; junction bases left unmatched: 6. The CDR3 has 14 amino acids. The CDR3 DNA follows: TGTGCCAGCAGGAGACTAGCGGGAGAGGTTACGCAGTATTTT. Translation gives CASRRLAGEVTQYF.

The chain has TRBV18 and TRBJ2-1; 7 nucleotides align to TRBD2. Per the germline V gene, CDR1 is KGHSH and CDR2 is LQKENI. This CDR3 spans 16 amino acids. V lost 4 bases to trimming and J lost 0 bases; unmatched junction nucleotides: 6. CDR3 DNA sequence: TGTGCCAGCTCACTCTATCTAGCGGACTCCTACAATGAGCAGTTCTTC. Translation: CASSLYLADSYNEQFF.

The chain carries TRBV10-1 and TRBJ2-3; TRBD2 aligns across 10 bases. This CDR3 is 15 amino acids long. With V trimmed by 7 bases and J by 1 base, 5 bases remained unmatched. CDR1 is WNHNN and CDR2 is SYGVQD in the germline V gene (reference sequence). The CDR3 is CASIGLAGGTDTQYF. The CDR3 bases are TGCGCCAGCATTGGCCTAGCGGGAGGCACAGATACGCAGTATTTT.

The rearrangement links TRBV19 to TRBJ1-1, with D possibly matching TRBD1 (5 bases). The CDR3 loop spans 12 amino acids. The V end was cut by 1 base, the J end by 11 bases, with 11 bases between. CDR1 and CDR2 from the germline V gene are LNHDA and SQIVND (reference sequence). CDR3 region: CASSIGLGHAFF. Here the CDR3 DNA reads TGTGCCAGTAGTATAGGTTTAGGACACGCTTTCTTT.

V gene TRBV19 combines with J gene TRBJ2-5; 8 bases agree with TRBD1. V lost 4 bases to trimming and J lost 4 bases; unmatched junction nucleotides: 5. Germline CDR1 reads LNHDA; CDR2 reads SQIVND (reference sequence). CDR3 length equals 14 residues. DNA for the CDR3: TGTGCCAGTAGTACCACCGGACAGGGAGAGACCCAGTACTTC. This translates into CASSTTGQGETQYF.

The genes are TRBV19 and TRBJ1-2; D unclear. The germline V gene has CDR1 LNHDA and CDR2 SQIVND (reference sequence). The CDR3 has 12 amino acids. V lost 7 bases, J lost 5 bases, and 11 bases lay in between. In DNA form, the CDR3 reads TGTGCCAGTACGGAAGGGAGATATGGCTACACCTTC. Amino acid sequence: CASTEGRYGYTF.

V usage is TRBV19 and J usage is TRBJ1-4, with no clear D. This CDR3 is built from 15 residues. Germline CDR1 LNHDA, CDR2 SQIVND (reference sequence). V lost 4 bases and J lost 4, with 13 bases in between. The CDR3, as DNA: TGTGCCAGTAGTACGGGGAGCCACAGTAATGAAAAACTGTTTTTT. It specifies CASSTGSHSNEKLFF. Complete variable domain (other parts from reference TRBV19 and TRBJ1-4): DGGITQSPKYLFRKEGQNVTLSCEQNLNHDAMYWYRQDPGQGLRLIYYSQIVNDFQKGDIAEGYSVSREKKESFPLTVTSAQKNPTAFYLCASSTGSHSNEKLFFGSGTQLSVL.

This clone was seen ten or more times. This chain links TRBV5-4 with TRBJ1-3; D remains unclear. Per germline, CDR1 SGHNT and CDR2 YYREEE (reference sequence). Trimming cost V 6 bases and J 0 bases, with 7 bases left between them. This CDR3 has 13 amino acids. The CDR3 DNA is TGTGCCAGCATGGCCGCCTCTGGAAACACCATATATTTT. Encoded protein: CASMAASGNTIYF.

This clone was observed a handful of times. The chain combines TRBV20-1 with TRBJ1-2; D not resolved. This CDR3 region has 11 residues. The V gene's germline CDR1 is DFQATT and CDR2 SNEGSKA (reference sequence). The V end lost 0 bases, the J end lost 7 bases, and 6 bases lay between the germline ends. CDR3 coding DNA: TGCAGTGCTAGAGAACATGGTGGCTACACCTTC. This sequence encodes CSAREHGGYTF.

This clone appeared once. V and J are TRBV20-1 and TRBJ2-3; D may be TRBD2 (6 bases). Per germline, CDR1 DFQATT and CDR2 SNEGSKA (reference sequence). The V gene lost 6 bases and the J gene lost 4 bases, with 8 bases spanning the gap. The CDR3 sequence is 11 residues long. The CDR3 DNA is TGCAGTGCAGGAGGGGCAGATACGCAGTATTTT. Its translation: CSAGGADTQYF.

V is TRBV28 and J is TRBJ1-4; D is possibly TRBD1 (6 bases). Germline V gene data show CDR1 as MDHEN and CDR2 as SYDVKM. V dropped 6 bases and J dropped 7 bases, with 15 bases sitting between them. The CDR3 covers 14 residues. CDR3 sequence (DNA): TGTGCCAGCAGCCCGGACAGCCTTTTTGAAAAACTGTTTTTT. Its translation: CASSPDSLFEKLFF. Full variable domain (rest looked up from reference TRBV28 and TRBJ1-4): DVKVTQSSRYLVKRTGEKVFLECVQDMDHENMFWYRQDPGLGLRLIYFSYDVKMKEKGDIPEGYSVSREKKERFSLILESASTNQTSMYLCASSPDSLFEKLFFGSGTQLSVL.

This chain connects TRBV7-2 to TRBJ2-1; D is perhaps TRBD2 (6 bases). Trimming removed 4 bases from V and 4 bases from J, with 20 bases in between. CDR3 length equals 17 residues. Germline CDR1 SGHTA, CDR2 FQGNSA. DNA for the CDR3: TGTGCCAGCAGCTACGGGAGAAACACCCGAACTTACAATGAGCAGTTCTTC. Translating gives CASSYGRNTRTYNEQFF.

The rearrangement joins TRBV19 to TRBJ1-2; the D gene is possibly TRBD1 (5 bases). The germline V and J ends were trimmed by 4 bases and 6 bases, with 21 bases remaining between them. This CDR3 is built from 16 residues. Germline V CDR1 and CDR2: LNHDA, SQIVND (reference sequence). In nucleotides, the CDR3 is TGTGCCAGTAGTACCGTCTTCAGGGCAGGGTCCGATGGCTACACCTTC. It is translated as CASSTVFRAGSDGYTF.

CDR3 loop: CASSLMPPRGLNYGYTF. CDR3 DNA: TGTGCCAGCAGTTTAATGCCCCCCCGCGGGCTGAACTATGGCTACACCTTC. The chain links TRBV28 to TRBJ1-2; the D is unclear. In germline, CDR1 is MDHEN, CDR2 SYDVKM. This CDR3 spans 17 amino acids. Trimming took 2 bases from V and 2 from J, leaving 18 bases between them.

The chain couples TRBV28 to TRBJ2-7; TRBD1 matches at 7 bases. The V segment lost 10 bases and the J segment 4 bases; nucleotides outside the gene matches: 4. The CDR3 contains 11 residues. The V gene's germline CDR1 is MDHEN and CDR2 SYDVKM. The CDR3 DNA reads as TGTGCCACCGTACAGGGGTACGAGCAGTACTTC. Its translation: CATVQGYEQYF.

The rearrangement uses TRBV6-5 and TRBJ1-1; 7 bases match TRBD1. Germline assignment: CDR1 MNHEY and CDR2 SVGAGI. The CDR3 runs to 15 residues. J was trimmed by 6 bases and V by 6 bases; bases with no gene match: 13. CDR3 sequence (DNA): TGTGCCAGCAGAAGAAGTGACAGGGCGGAGGCTGAAGCTTTCTTT. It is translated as CASRRSDRAEAEAFF.

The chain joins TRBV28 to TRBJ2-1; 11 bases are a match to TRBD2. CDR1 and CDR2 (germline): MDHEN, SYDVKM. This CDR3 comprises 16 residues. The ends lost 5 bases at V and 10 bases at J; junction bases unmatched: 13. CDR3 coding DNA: TGTGCCAGCAGTCCGATAGGGACTAGCGGCCAGGAGGAGCAGTTCTTC. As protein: CASSPIGTSGQEEQFF.

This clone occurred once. CDR3: CASHPDRPQPQHF. The CDR3 region has the DNA TGTGCCAGCCACCCCGACAGGCCTCAGCCCCAGCATTTT. The rearrangement joins TRBV2 to TRBJ1-5, with D perhaps matching TRBD1 (6 bases). V was trimmed by 8 bases and J by 6 bases, leaving 14 bases between them. Germline V gene data show CDR1 as SNHLY and CDR2 as FYNNEI. The CDR3 has 13 residues.

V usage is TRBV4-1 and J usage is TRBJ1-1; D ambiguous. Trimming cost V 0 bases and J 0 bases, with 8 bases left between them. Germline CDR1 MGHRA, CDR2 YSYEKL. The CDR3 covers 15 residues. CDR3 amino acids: CASSQEGVMNTEAFF. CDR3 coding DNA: TGCGCCAGCAGCCAAGAAGGAGTTATGAACACTGAAGCTTTCTTT.

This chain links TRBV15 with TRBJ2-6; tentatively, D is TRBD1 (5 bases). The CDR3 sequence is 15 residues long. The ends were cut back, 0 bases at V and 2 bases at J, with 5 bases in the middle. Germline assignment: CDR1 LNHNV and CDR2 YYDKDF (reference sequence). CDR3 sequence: CATSRDRAGANVLTF. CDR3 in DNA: TGTGCCACCAGCAGAGACAGGGCTGGGGCCAACGTCCTGACTTTC.

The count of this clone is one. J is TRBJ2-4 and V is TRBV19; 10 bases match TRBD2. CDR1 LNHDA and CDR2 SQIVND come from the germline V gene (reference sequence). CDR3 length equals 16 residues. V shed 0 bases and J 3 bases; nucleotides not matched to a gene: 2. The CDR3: CASSIEVAGGKNIQYF. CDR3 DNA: TGTGCCAGTAGTATAGAGGTAGCGGGAGGCAAAAACATTCAGTACTTC.

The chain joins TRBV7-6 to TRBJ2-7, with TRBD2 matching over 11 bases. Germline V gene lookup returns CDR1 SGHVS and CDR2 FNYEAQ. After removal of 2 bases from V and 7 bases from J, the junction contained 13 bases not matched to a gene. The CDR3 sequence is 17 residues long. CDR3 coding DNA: TGTGCCAGCAGCTTATTAGCGGGAGGGCCGAGGGGAGGTGAGCAGTACTTC. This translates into CASSLLAGGPRGGEQYF.

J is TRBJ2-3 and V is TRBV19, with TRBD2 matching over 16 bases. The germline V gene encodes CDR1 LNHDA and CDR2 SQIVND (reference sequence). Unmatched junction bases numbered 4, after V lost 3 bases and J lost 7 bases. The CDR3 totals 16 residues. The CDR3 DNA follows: TGTGCCAGTAGTATCCTGGGACTAGCGGGAGGGAATACGCAGTATTTT. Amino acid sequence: CASSILGLAGGNTQYF.

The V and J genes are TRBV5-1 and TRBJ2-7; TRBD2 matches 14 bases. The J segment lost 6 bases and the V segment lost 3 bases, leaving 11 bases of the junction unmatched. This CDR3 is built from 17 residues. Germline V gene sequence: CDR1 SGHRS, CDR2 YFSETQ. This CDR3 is CASSSSSGLAGEVEQYF. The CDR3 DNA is TGCGCCAGCAGCTCATCCTCGGGACTAGCGGGAGAGGTCGAGCAGTACTTC. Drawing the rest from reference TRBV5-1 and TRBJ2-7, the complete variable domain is KAGVTQTPRYLIKTRGQQVTLSCSPISGHRSVSWYQQTPGQGLQFLFEYFSETQRNKGNFPGRFSGRQFSNSRSEMNVSTLELGDSALYLCASSSSSGLAGEVEQYFGPGTRLTVT.

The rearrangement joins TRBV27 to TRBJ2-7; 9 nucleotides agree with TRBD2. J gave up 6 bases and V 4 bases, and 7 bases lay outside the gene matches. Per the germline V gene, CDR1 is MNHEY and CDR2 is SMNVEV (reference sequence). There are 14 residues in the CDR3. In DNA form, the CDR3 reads TGTGCCAGCAGTTCGGTAGCGGGAGTTAGCGAGCAGTACTTC. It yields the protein CASSSVAGVSEQYF.

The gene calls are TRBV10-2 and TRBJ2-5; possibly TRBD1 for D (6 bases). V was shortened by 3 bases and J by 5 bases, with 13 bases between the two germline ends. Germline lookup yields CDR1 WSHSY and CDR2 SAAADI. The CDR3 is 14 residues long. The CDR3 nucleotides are TGCGCCAGCAGTGACCACAGGGATAGTGAGACCCAGTACTTC. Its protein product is CASSDHRDSETQYF.

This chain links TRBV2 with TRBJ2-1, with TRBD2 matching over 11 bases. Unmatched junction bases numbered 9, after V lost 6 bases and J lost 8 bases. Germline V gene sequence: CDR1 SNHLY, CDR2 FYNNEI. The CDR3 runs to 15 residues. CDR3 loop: CASRDGLAGLDEQFF. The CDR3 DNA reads TGTGCCAGCAGGGATGGACTAGCGGGTTTAGATGAGCAGTTCTTC.

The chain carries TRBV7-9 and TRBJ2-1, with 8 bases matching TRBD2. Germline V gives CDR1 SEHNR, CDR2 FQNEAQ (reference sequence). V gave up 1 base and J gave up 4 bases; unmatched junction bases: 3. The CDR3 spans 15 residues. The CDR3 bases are TGTGCCAGCAGCTTAGTAACTAGCGGATACAATGAGCAGTTCTTC. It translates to CASSLVTSGYNEQFF.